Following are 13 T cell receptor beta chains from one sample sequenced in a study of blood T cell repertoires in COVID-19. The table came from immunoSEQ multiplex PCR; TCRdb's copy has only in-frame clones and leaves some out. The sample includes some 120,000 clones, around 87% seen only once; the top ten take more than 2%. Sequenced: peripheral blood. These receptors came from a woman between 45 and 60 years old with acute or convalescent COVID-19.

The V call is TRBV2, the J call TRBJ2-1, with TRBD2 identical over 9 bases. Germline V lookup: CDR1 SNHLY, CDR2 FYNNEI. CDR3 length: 13 amino acids. V was clipped by 7 bases and J by 8 bases; unmatched bases: 6. The CDR3 DNA follows: TGTGCCAGCAATGGCGGGAGGGGAGATGAGCAGTTCTTC. Its protein is CASNGGRGDEQFF.

This chain's CDR3 is CASSYEGDLSYEQYF. The CDR3 bases are TGTGCCAGCAGTTACGAGGGGGACCTCTCCTACGAGCAGTACTTC. V is TRBV6-2 or TRBV6-3 and J is TRBJ2-7; D possibly corresponds to TRBD1 (6 bases). The CDR3 is made up of 15 amino acids. Germline V CDR1 and CDR2: MNHEY, SVGEGT. Trimming removed 2 bases at V and 0 bases at J, with 11 bases between.

The chain joins TRBV13 to TRBJ2-7; weak D call: TRBD1 (8 bases). V was cut by 0 bases and J by 0 bases, with 12 bases left in between. The CDR3 loop spans 16 amino acids. CDR1 is PRHDT, CDR2 FYEKMQ, per germline (reference sequence). In DNA, the CDR3 is TGTGCCAGCAGCTTAGGGTACAGGGGGGGCTCCTACGAGCAGTACTTC. Amino acids: CASSLGYRGGSYEQYF.

The V gene is TRBV12-3 or TRBV12-4, the J gene TRBJ2-7; 10 bases are a match to TRBD2. V was pared by 6 bases and J by 3 bases, with 2 bases of the junction left unmatched. This CDR3 spans 13 amino acids. The CDR3 bases are TGTGCCAGCAGGACTAGCGGGCGCTACGAGCAGTACTTC. This translates into CASRTSGRYEQYF.

The chain combines TRBV4-3 with TRBJ1-2; TRBD1 might be the D (5 bases). V lost 0 bases and J lost 3, with 11 bases in between. The germline V gene encodes CDR1 LGHNA and CDR2 YSLEER. CDR3 size: 15 residues. The chain's CDR3 is CASSQDRGWDYGYTF. The CDR3 DNA reads as TGCGCCAGCAGCCAAGATCGGGGGTGGGACTATGGCTACACCTTC.

The chain recombines TRBV10-3 with TRBJ2-3, with D possibly being TRBD1 (7 bases). The CDR3 totals 15 residues. CDR1 is ENHRY, CDR2 SYGVKD, per germline. Trimming pared 4 bases from V and 4 bases from J, leaving 15 bases between. The CDR3 coding sequence is TGTGCCATCAGTGGGATACAGGGGACTTCAGATACGCAGTATTTT. Residues: CAISGIQGTSDTQYF.

The sample holds one count of this clone. At one boundary the junction diverges from the germline segment, which might be a read error. This chain links TRBV10-3 with TRBJ1-2, with 11 bases identical to TRBD1. The germline V gene encodes CDR1 ENHRY and CDR2 SYGVKD. There are 17 residues in the CDR3. CDR3: CAISDPGQGAGGRSLHF. CDR3 nucleotides: TGTGCCATCAGTGATCCCGGACAGGGGGCAGGAGGCCGCTCACTCCACTTC.

This chain connects TRBV29-1 to TRBJ2-5, with D unclear. Trimming removed 0 bases at V and 5 bases at J, with 10 bases between. This CDR3 is 13 amino acids long. The germline V gene has CDR1 SQVTM and CDR2 ANQGSEA. In DNA form, the CDR3 reads TGCAGCGTTGAAGATCAGCCCGGGGAGACCCAGTACTTC. Translating gives CSVEDQPGETQYF.

Only one count was recorded for this clone. The gene calls are TRBV25-1 and TRBJ2-1, with 10 bases that match TRBD2. The CDR3 sequence is 15 residues long. V was clipped by 4 bases and J by 5 bases; unmatched bases: 5. The germline V gene encodes CDR1 MGHDK and CDR2 SYGVNS. The CDR3 protein is CASSGGLAIDNEQFF. In DNA, the CDR3 is TGTGCCAGCAGTGGGGGACTAGCGATCGACAATGAGCAGTTCTTC.

The chain couples TRBV19 to TRBJ2-7; TRBD1 matches at 9 bases. The CDR3 consists of 15 residues. Trimming took 6 bases from V and 4 from J; bases not matched to a gene: 10. The germline CDR1 and CDR2 sequences are LNHDA and SQIVND (reference sequence). The DNA for the CDR3 is TGTGCCAGTAGCTTCTTCCCGGGACAGGGTTACGAGCAGTACTTC. Its translation: CASSFFPGQGYEQYF.

The gene calls are TRBV6-6 and TRBJ1-5; D is possibly TRBD1 (6 bases). The CDR3 is 14 amino acids. Trimming left V 4 bases short and J 3 bases short, with 10 bases between. The germline CDR1 and CDR2 sequences are MNHNY and SVGAGI (reference sequence). CDR3 coding DNA: TGTGCCAGCAGTTTTCGACAGGACAATCAGCCCCAGCATTTT. Encoded protein: CASSFRQDNQPQHF.

V usage is TRBV6-5 and J usage is TRBJ1-2; TRBD1 matches at 8 bases. This CDR3 has 15 residues. Unmatched junction bases numbered 10, after V lost 2 bases and J lost 8 bases. CDR1 is MNHEY and CDR2 is SVGAGI in the germline V gene. The DNA of the CDR3 is TGTGCCAGCAGTTACGAAGGACAGGGAGTGAGGGGCTACACCTTC. This sequence encodes CASSYEGQGVRGYTF.

The V gene is TRBV27, the J gene TRBJ1-1, with D perhaps TRBD1 (6 bases). The ends were cut back, 3 bases at V and 6 bases at J, with 23 bases in the middle. Per the germline V gene, CDR1 is MNHEY and CDR2 is SMNVEV (reference sequence). This CDR3 spans 17 amino acids. The CDR3 nucleotides read TGTGCCAGCAGTTTCACAAAACGCCTCAGGGGAGTGGCTGAAGCTTTCTTT. This translates into CASSFTKRLRGVAEAFF.